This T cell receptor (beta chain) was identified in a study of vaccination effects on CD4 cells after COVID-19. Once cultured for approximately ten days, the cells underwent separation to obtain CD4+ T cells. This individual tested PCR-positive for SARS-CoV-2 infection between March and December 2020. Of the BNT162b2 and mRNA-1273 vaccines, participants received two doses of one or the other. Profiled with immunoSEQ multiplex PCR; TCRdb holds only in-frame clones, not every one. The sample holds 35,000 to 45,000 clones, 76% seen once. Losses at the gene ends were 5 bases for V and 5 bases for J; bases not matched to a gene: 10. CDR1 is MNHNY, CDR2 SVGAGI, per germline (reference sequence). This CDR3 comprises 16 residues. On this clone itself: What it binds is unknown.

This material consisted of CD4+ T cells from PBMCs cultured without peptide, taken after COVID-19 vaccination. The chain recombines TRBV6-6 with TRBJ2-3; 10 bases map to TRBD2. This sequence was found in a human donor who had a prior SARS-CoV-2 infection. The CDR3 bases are TGTGCCAGCAGTGCCCAGGGTAGCGGGGGGAAAGATACGCAGTATTTT. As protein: CASSAQGSGGKDTQYF.